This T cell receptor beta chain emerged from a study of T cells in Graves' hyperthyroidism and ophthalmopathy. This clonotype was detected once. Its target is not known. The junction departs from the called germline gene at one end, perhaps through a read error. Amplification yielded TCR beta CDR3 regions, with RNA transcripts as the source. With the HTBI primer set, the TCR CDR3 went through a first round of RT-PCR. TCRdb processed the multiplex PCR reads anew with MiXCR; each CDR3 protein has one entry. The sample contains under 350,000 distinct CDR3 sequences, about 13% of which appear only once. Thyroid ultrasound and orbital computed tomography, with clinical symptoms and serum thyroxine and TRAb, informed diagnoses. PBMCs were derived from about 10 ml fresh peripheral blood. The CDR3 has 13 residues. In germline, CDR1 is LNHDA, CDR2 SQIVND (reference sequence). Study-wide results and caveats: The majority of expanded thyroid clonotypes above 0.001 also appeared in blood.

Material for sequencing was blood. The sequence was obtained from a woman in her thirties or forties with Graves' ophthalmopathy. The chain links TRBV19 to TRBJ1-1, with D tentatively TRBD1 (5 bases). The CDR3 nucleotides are TGTGCCAGTAGCCAGCGAGTGGACGGGGCCCCTTCGTTT. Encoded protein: CASSQRVDGAPSF.